What follows are 10 T cell receptor beta chains derived from one specimen sequenced in a study of beta chain features in type 1 diabetes. Sequencing targeted expressed TCRB transcripts, as all isolated RNA had been reverse transcribed. TCRdb's copy holds only in-frame clones and misses some; the assay was immunoSEQ multiplex PCR. The repertoire has about 740,000 clones, 13% of them found once; the top ten carry 0.02% to 0.025%. Antigens for these TCRs are unknown. General study points: Type 1 diabetes patients showed a moderate but significant shortening of TCRB CDR3s in all four CD4+ subsets.

The sample comprised naive CD4+ T cells from blood. The receptors originated from a man in his late teens or twenties with type 1 diabetes.

This clone turned up a few times. The chain combines TRBV27 with TRBJ1-2; 7 bases map to TRBD1. CDR3 length: 14 amino acids. The germline V gene has CDR1 MNHEY and CDR2 SMNVEV (reference sequence). The V and J ends lost 5 bases and 4 bases, in that order; junction bases with no gene match: 7. This CDR3 reads CASSTSGTAYGYTF. DNA of the CDR3: TGTGCCAGCAGTACCTCCGGGACAGCCTATGGCTACACCTTC.

Only a few counts were recorded for this clone. The same CDR3 can be traced to other DNA sequences in this sample. V is TRBV5-1 and J is TRBJ2-5, with D possibly called TRBD1 or TRBD2 (6 bases each). This CDR3 contains 15 residues. Trimming removed 0 bases from V and 4 bases from J, with 13 bases in between. Germline V gene data show CDR1 as SGHRS and CDR2 as YFSETQ. CDR3 DNA: TGCGCCAGCAGCTTGGTTCCGGGGGCCGGAGAGACCCAGTACTTC. It yields the protein CASSLVPGAGETQYF.

The chain links TRBV29-1 to TRBJ1-1; 7 bases agree with TRBD1. There are 13 residues in the CDR3. Germline loops: CDR1 SQVTM, CDR2 ANQGSEA. Written as DNA, the CDR3 is TGCTGCTCGACAGGGAACATGAACACTGAAGCTTTCTTT. Its protein product is CCSTGNMNTEAFF. The whole variable domain, remainder taken from reference TRBV29-1 and TRBJ1-1, is SAVISQKPSRDICQRGTSLTIQCQVDSQVTMMFWYRQQPGQSLTLIATANQGSEATYESGFVIDKFPISRPNLTFSTLTVSNMSPEDSSIYLCCSTGNMNTEAFFGQGTRLTVV.

This clone was seen only a few times. The rearrangement joins TRBV6-5 to TRBJ1-4; D is undetermined. The length of the CDR3 is 14 residues. CDR1 and CDR2 from the germline V gene are MNHEY and SVGAGI. Trimming cost V 5 bases and J 5 bases, with 12 bases left between them. This CDR3 is CASSLRASNEKLFF. The CDR3 nucleotides are TGTGCCAGCAGTCTCCGGGCCTCCAATGAAAAACTGTTTTTT.

The CDR3 nucleotides read TGTGCCAGCAGCTTACGGACAGGTCAAAGCTCCTACGAGCAGTACTTC. This gives the protein CASSLRTGQSSYEQYF. The chain links TRBV7-8 to TRBJ2-7; 7 bases line up with TRBD1. CDR1 is SGHVS, CDR2 FQNEAQ, per germline. The CDR3 length is 16 residues. V was pared by 2 bases and J by 0 bases, with 7 bases of the junction left unmatched.

This chain links TRBV7-9 with TRBJ2-5; a weak D match, TRBD1 (6 bases). Germline lookup yields CDR1 SEHNR and CDR2 FQNEAQ (reference sequence). The CDR3 spans 13 residues. Trimming removed 4 bases at V and 4 bases at J, with 10 bases between. The CDR3 reads CASSSTGTETQYF. CDR3 bases: TGTGCCAGCAGCTCGACAGGCACAGAGACCCAGTACTTC. Looking up the rest from reference TRBV7-9 and TRBJ2-5 gives the full variable domain: DTGVSQNPRHKITKRGQNVTFRCDPISEHNRLYWYRQTLGQGPEFLTYFQNEAQLEKSRLLSDRFSAERPKGSFSTLEIQRTEQGDSAMYLCASSSTGTETQYFGPGTRLLVL.

This CDR3 reads CAWRPRHHPGQPQHF. Here the CDR3 DNA reads TGTGCCTGGAGGCCAAGACATCATCCAGGGCAGCCCCAGCATTTT. The chain has TRBV30 and TRBJ1-5; tentative D call: TRBD1 (5 bases). The CDR3 extends over 15 amino acids. Germline V gene data show CDR1 as GTSNPN and CDR2 as SVGIG (reference sequence). The V end lost 3 bases, the J end lost 7 bases, and 19 bases lay between the germline ends.

The chain has TRBV4-1 and TRBJ2-7; either TRBD1 or TRBD2 may supply D (5 bases each). Trimming cost V 3 bases and J 2 bases, with 17 bases left between them. Germline CDR1 reads MGHRA; CDR2 reads YSYEKL. This CDR3 has 16 residues. As DNA, the CDR3 is TGCGCCAGCAGCCATCCACCGGGACGGATGACCTACGAGCAGTACTTC. Protein product: CASSHPPGRMTYEQYF.

This clone was counted between two and nine times. Other DNA sequences in this specimen translate into the identical CDR3. The chain employs TRBV18 and TRBJ2-5; D remains unclear. Per the germline V gene, CDR1 is KGHSH and CDR2 is LQKENI. The CDR3 spans 12 residues. The V end lost 3 bases, the J end lost 5 bases, and 7 bases lay between the germline ends. In DNA, the CDR3 is TGTGCCAGCTCACCGGTCGGGGAGACCCAGTACTTC. Translated: CASSPVGETQYF.

This clone has only a few counts. J is TRBJ1-1 and V is TRBV7-9; D not resolved. The CDR3 is 15 residues long. Germline CDR1 and CDR2: SEHNR and FQNEAQ (reference sequence). Trimming pared 1 base from V and 1 base from J, leaving 10 bases between. The CDR3, as DNA: TGTGCCAGCAGCTTAGGGGTCGGGAGGAACACTGAAGCTTTCTTT. Protein: CASSLGVGRNTEAFF.